The rows below give T cell receptor beta chains drawn from one sample of a study of STAT5B mutations in CD4+ large granular lymphocyte leukemia. Assay: immunoSEQ multiplex PCR; the TCRdb copy retains only in-frame clones and omits some. The sample lists 20,000 to 25,000 clones; roughly 80% were seen once. Sequencing was carried out using CD4+ T cells from blood buffy coats. The receptors here all came from a human donor in good health. Both conserved end residues are part of each CDR3. D genes are given only for firm matches. Size is omitted from some rows. Given values are once, few, many or a class for expanded clones.

TRBV11-2	TRBD1	once	TRBJ1-2	TGTGCCAGCAGGCGGGGACAGGGGTTTGGCGGCTACACCTTC	CASRRGQGFGGYTF
TRBV11-2	TRBD1	NA	TRBJ1-4	TGTGCCAGCAAGACAGGGGTTATCGAGAATGAAAAACTGTTTTTT	CASKTGVIENEKLFF
TRBV10-2	NA	NA	TRBJ2-2	TGCGCCAGCAGGAGGTTAGGGGGAAACACCGGGGAGCTGTTTTTT	CASRRLGGNTGELFF
TRBV2	NA	NA	TRBJ2-3	TGTGCCAGCAGTATGACGGCGGGCCGTGCAGATACGCAGTATTTT	CASSMTAGRADTQYF
TRBV7-2	TRBD1	NA	TRBJ1-1	TGTGCCAGCAGACAGGACAGGGAAACTGAAGCTTTCTTT	CASRQDRETEAFF
TRBV7-2	TRBD1	once	TRBJ1-2	TGTGCCAGCAGCGCGACCGGGACAGGGGTGGGGTATGGCTACACCTTC	CASSATGTGVGYGYTF
TRBV27	NA	NA	TRBJ2-7	TGTGCCAGCGGTACATATGTTGCCCGGTACGAGCAGTACTTC	CASGTYVARYEQYF
TRBV18	TRBD1	NA	TRBJ2-5	TGTGCCAGCTCACCTGGACAGGGGGAGACCCAGTACTTC	CASSPGQGETQYF
TRBV19	TRBD2	NA	TRBJ2-1	TGTGCCAGTAGTATAGACCTATGGGGGAGGGGTGAGCAGTTCTTC	CASSIDLWGRGEQFF
TRBV27	NA	NA	TRBJ1-4	TGTGCCAGCAGTGCCTCCGGACCGAATGAAAAACTGTTTTTT	CASSASGPNEKLFF
TRBV6-5	NA	NA	TRBJ1-1	TGTGCCAGCAGTTACACCCGAAAGTCAGGCACTGAAGCTTTCTTT	CASSYTRKSGTEAFF
TRBV7-3	NA	NA	TRBJ2-1	TGTGCCAGCAGCCAGGATGGTGGGGGGGCGGCGAGGGAGCAGTTCTTC	CASSQDGGGAAREQFF
TRBV18	NA	once	TRBJ2-3	TGTGCCAGCTCACCCTCCCTGGCGGGGACAGATACGCAGTATTTT	CASSPSLAGTDTQYF
TRBV30	NA	NA	TRBJ2-5	TGTGCCTGGACTGGGGGACCCCCCCCAGAGACCCAGTACTTC	CAWTGGPPPETQYF
TRBV6-4	NA	NA	TRBJ1-1	TGTGCCAGCAGTGACGAAGTGAACACTGAAGCTTTCTTT	CASSDEVNTEAFF
TRBV5-1	TRBD1	NA	TRBJ2-5	TGCGCCAGCAGCTTGACACAATCCGGGACAGCGCAAGAGACCCAGTACTTC	CASSLTQSGTAQETQYF
TRBV4-1	NA	few	TRBJ2-7	TGCGCCAGCAGCCAAGACTCGGGGACGTTCTACGAGCAGTACTTC	CASSQDSGTFYEQYF
TRBV29-1	NA	NA	TRBJ2-1	TGCAGCGTTGACCAGGGGGGCTCCTACAATGAGCAGTTCTTC	CSVDQGGSYNEQFF
TRBV28	TRBD1	NA	TRBJ2-7	TGTGCCAGCACAGGGGGCTTATCCGAGCAGTACTTC	CASTGGLSEQYF
TRBV5-3	NA	NA	TRBJ2-5	TGTGCCAGAAGAATGGGTATTCCGGAGACCCAGTACTTC	CARRMGIPETQYF
TRBV5-1	TRBD1	NA	TRBJ1-4	TGCGCCAGCAGCTTGGCCGGGACAGGAAGCGAAAAACTGTTTTTT	CASSLAGTGSEKLFF
TRBV10-1	NA	NA	TRBJ2-1	TGCGCCAGCAGTGAATCGGGACCCCACAATGAGCAGTTCTTC	CASSESGPHNEQFF
TRBV19	NA	NA	TRBJ2-3	TGTGCCAGTAGCAAACCGGGAGTACCAAAGGATACGCAGTATTTT	CASSKPGVPKDTQYF
TRBV2	TRBD2	once	TRBJ2-2	TGTGCCAGCACCCCTAGCGGGGTCGGGGAGCTGTTTTTT	CASTPSGVGELFF
TRBV7-2	TRBD2	NA	TRBJ2-7	TGTGCCAGCAGCTCGGGACTAGCGGGGACGCAGTACTTC	CASSSGLAGTQYF
TRBV11-3	TRBD2	NA	TRBJ2-5	TGTGCCAGCAGCTTGGGACTAGCGGGAGTTGGGCAAGAGACCCAGTACTTC	CASSLGLAGVGQETQYF
TRBV5-1	NA	NA	TRBJ2-1	TGCGCCAGCAGCTTGGACAGTTACAATGAGCAGTTCTTC	CASSLDSYNEQFF
TRBV7-2	NA	NA	TRBJ2-3	TGTGCCAGCAGCCCCCCCCCTGGGCAGGGCGGCACAGATACGCAGTATTTT	CASSPPPGQGGTDTQYF
TRBV28	NA	NA	TRBJ2-3	TGTGCCAGCCTCACAGGCACAGATACGCAGTATTTT	CASLTGTDTQYF